Reported below is one T cell receptor (beta chain). Its antigen specificity is not known. It has no much larger one-base neighbor in the sample; base qualities were not kept. The data were obtained in a study of T cell repertoires in cytomegalovirus infection (dated by TCRdb to the late 2010s). Concerning the study at large: The peptide stimulations were aimed at well-studied HLA-B-restricted epitopes as well as recently identified HLA-C-restricted CMV epitopes, whose presentation resists viral immunomodulation. Because public TCR beta signatures pointed to carriage of CMV infection together with the matching HLA type, the HLA type of each donor mattered for the analysis.

V sheds 3 bases and J sheds 5 bases, leaving 15 bases between their ends. Via the germline V gene (reference sequence), CDR1 is DFQATT and CDR2 SNEGSKA. The CDR3 measures 14 amino acids from cysteine to phenylalanine. The entry retains the CDR3 DNA only, 42 bases that are in frame from base 1. The investigation overall reported the following: In both this cohort and an independent approximately 350-donor cohort, the cumulative frequency of public TCR beta family members distinguished carriers of CMV infection plus the relevant HLA type. The ex vivo response was dominated by HLA-C-restricted CMV-specific TCR beta clonotypes, which also provided the single most frequent clonotype in two of eight donors.

Sequencer: Illumina HiSeq 1500. The raw public data were reprocessed by TCRdb itself: fastp quality trimming at Q25, MiXCR clonotype calling, in-frame beta chains only. Under each unique CDR3 protein, matching rows form one entry showing the most common genes and DNA. This sample holds approximately 110,000 distinct CDR3 sequences; 32% were observed only once. About 53% of the sample is in the top ten clones. This sample's treatment or condition label indicates: in vitro stimulation with specific CMV peptide epitopes to enrich CMV-specific T cells. The chain was built from TRBV20-1 and TRBJ2-3; the D segment could be TRBD2, given 5 matching bases. The TCR originated in a human donor in good health (CMV status not recorded). Some clones in this sample may be carry-over from other donors' samples. This specimen was CD8+ T cells from cultured PBMCs, taken from culture after CMV antigen stimulation. The CDR3 in this case is CSARDFISGDTQYF. The DNA sequence follows: TGCAGTGCTAGGGACTTTATCTCCGGAGATACGCAGTATTTT.